This TCR beta chain came from a study of brain T cells in children with intractable seizures. Study results and limitations: HCMV serostatus was not known, and viral specificity came from CDR3 similarity only.

Libraries were prepared by immunoSEQ multiplex PCR; TCRdb keeps only in-frame clonotypes and omits some of them. The repertoire includes fewer than 150,000 clones, approximately 94% of them detected once, and 3.5% to 4% sits in the top ten. The sequenced cases were selected for having the highest brain T cell transcript signatures. About this clone itself: Its antigen is still unknown.

The clonotype was recovered from a boy in the first two years of life with hemimegalencephaly and intractable seizures. Sample: peripheral blood, taken at surgery.

In nucleotides, the CDR3 is TGTGCCAGCAGCCCGTTGGTTGGACAGGGGACAAGAGATACGCAGTATTTT. Protein product: CASSPLVGQGTRDTQYF. The V call is TRBV7-8, the J call TRBJ2-3, with 9 nucleotides matching TRBD1. The germline V gene encodes CDR1 SGHVS and CDR2 FQNEAQ. The CDR3 sequence is 17 residues long. The V gene end was trimmed by 5 bases and the J gene end by 5 bases; junction bases not matched to a gene: 14.